This TCR beta chain is drawn from a study of cytomegalovirus exposure and HLA in healthy donors. The study, taken as a whole, reports: In a later analysis, TCR beta V- and J-gene trimming was associated with a missense DCLRE1C variant. It was confirmed in vitro that three of the CMV-associated chains were specific for CMV antigens. Later findings reportedly placed an Asian-associated ancestry cluster below the roughly 730-donor mean for N-insertions.

13 Jbeta primers and 60 Vbeta primers were used for the PCR. Some clones are missing from TCRdb's copy, which holds only in-frame ones; the method was immunoSEQ multiplex PCR. The sample consists of about 160,000 clones, about 72% of them appearing once. Turning to this clone: As yet, its antigen is unknown.

The CDR3 runs 20 residues. V was trimmed by 8 bases and J by 0 bases, leaving 31 bases between them. Per the germline V gene, CDR1 is LNHDA and CDR2 is SQIVND (reference sequence). This sequence originates from a man aged 50 to 59 in good health and CMV-seropositive. The rearrangement joins TRBV19 to TRBJ1-2; no reliable D call. The sequenced sample was PBMCs. The CDR3 DNA reads as TGTGCCAGTCCTCCAACGGGAGGCCAGATCCGTGAAAATTCTAACTATGGCTACACCTTC. It translates to CASPPTGGQIRENSNYGYTF.